This T cell receptor (beta chain) was retrieved from a study of T cells in Graves' hyperthyroidism and ophthalmopathy. Study-wide results and caveats: Median prediction lead before ophthalmopathy onset was roughly 6 months with the model. Most clonotypes that expanded in the thyroid above 0.001 also showed up in blood. From stable hyperthyroidism, ophthalmopathy was set apart by a 13 V-J model.

There are many counts of this clonotype. What it binds is unknown. The CDR3 contains 15 residues. V was cut by 0 bases and J by 3 bases, with 11 bases left in between. Germline loops: CDR1 KGHSY, CDR2 FQNENV. From RNA transcripts, TCR beta CDR3 regions were amplified. A first-round RT-PCR of the TCR CDR3 used the HTBI primer set. Using its own MiXCR run on the multiplex PCR reads, TCRdb lists one record per CDR3 protein. The table records roughly 500,000 distinct CDR3 sequences, around 43% of them present only once. A patient was excluded if there was uncontrolled infection, other autoimmune disease, pregnancy or lactation.

The source material was peripheral blood or thyroid tissue (not recorded which). The rearrangement joins TRBV16 to TRBJ1-1; D unclear. The sequence derives from an adult woman with Graves' disease, either hyperthyroidism or ophthalmopathy (not recorded which). DNA for the CDR3: TGTGCCAGCAGCCAATCGCCGAATAGCGACACTGAAGCTTTCTTT. It encodes CASSQSPNSDTEAFF. The full variable domain, with the rest looked up from reference TRBV16 and TRBJ1-1, is GEEVAQTPKHLVRGEGQKAKLYCAPIKGHSYVFWYQQVLKNEFKFLISFQNENVFDETGMPKERFSAKCLPNSPCSLEIQATKLEDSAVYFCASSQSPNSDTEAFFGQGTRLTVV.